This record covers a single TCR beta chain. Its specificity is not known. The CDR3 is made up of 15 amino acids. V lost 5 bases, J lost 0 bases, and 14 bases lay in between. The germline V gene has CDR1 SGHAT and CDR2 FQDESV (reference sequence). Clones were read by immunoSEQ multiplex PCR, and TCRdb kept only the in-frame ones, dropping some. The sample yields 50,000 to 75,000 clones, 70% to 90% seen once. The source of the sample is a study of OX40 agonist ivuxolimab in advanced cancers. Study-wide context: A partial response was reached by three patients: one with hepatocellular carcinoma and two with cutaneous melanoma.

Autoimmune disease history or systemic immunosuppression was exclusionary. Study conclusions and caveats: The work left the antigen specificity of expanded peripheral T cells undetermined.

This clonotype was obtained from an adult with an advanced solid tumor such as melanoma, head and neck, liver or kidney cancer. This chain connects TRBV11-1 to TRBJ2-7, with D possibly matching TRBD1 (5 bases). Sequenced here: CD4+ or CD8+ T cells sorted from blood, sampled in a trial of the OX40 agonist ivuxolimab. As DNA, the CDR3 is TGTGCCAGCAGCCCATTGACAGTCCTCTCCTACGAGCAGTACTTC. Translation gives CASSPLTVLSYEQYF.